This TCR beta chain appears in the sequencing data of a study of molecular identifiers for immune sequencing clone quantification. TCRdb re-called the PCR reads through MiXCR, storing one row per CDR3 protein. This sample has over 600,000 distinct CDR3 sequences, with 15% to 20% found just once. Note on this clonotype: The antigen remains undetermined.

Study results and caveats: The share of molecules held by clones above 20 RNA copies was over 99% in effector cells and under 1% in naive cells.

Input material: naive CD8+ T cells from blood, with Jurkat cell RNA spiked in. The subset is: FACS-sorted CD8+CD4-CCR7+CD45RA+ naive T cells. The clonotype comes from a human donor in good health. Some libraries in this study had Jurkat cell RNA spiked in.

The CDR3 loop is CASSLRVGDTQYF. In DNA form, the CDR3 reads TGTGCCAGCAGTTTGCGGGTGGGGGATACGCAGTATTTT. The J gene is TRBJ2-3, the V gene TRBV12-3 or TRBV12-4; D may be TRBD2 (5 bases). The V and J ends lost 3 bases and 6 bases respectively, with 10 bases between them. This CDR3 is 13 amino acids long.